These 18 T cell receptor beta chains originate from one sample sequenced in a study of neurological immune-mediated disorders. Each CDR3 protein is one row after TCRdb ran MiXCR on the 5' RACE reads. The table records 65,000 to 85,000 distinct CDR3 sequences, 3.2% of them present only once. Sequencing was carried out using PBMCs. The receptors derive from a woman aged 50 to 60 with multiple sclerosis.

Many counts were recorded for this clonotype. The chain uses TRBV25-1 and TRBJ1-3, with TRBD1 matching 8 bases. CDR1 and CDR2 from the germline V gene are MGHDK and SYGVNS. With 10 bases clipped from V and 0 bases from J, the junction kept 5 bases outside the gene matches. The CDR3 runs 14 residues. This CDR3 is CATRTGISGNTIYF. The CDR3 nucleotides are TGTGCCACCCGGACAGGGATCTCTGGAAACACCATATATTTT.

Concerning this clonotype itself: This may come from a read error, since a much larger clone is one base off. This chain joins TRBV9 and TRBJ2-1; no clear D gene. The CDR3 extends over 12 amino acids. The germline V gene has CDR1 SGDLS and CDR2 YYNGEE. CDR3 sequence: CDSTSPRNEQFF. The CDR3 DNA follows: TGTGACAGCACCTCCCCTCGCAATGAGCAGTTCTTC.

With respect to this clonotype: A much larger clone differs from this one at a single base, so this may be a read error. This sequence joins TRBV4-3 and TRBJ2-6; perhaps TRBD1 as D (5 bases). Germline CDR1 and CDR2: LGHNA and YSLEER. CDR3 length: 18 residues. CDR3 nucleotides: TGCGCCAGCAGCCAAGGGGCAGGAGCCCTCGCTGGGGCCAAAGTCCTGACTTTC. Its protein is CASSQGAGALAGAKVLTF.

The sample holds many counts of this clonotype. V is TRBV20-1 and J is TRBJ2-4; D is ambiguous. The CDR3 length is 14 residues. Germline loops: CDR1 DFQATT, CDR2 SNEGSKA (reference sequence). V was clipped by 1 base and J by 9 bases, with 16 bases between them. The CDR3 bases are TGCAGTGCTAGAGCAGCAGGTCCTTTTTTCATTCAGTACTTC. Protein: CSARAAGPFFIQYF.

This clonotype has at least ten counts. The chain carries TRBV18 and TRBJ2-2; perhaps D is TRBD1 or TRBD2 (6 bases each). Trimming shortened V by 5 bases and J by 4 bases, and 17 bases separated the two germline ends. Germline assignment: CDR1 KGHSH and CDR2 LQKENI. CDR3 length equals 16 residues. In DNA form, the CDR3 reads TGTGCCAGCTCAGCAACAGGGAGGTTCAGCACCGGGGAGCTGTTTTTT. This translates into CASSATGRFSTGELFF. Combining the CDR3 with reference TRBV18 and TRBJ2-2 gives the whole variable domain NAGVMQNPRHLVRRRGQEARLRCSPMKGHSHVYWYRQLPEEGLKFMVYLQKENIIDESGMPKERFSAEFPKEGPSILRIQQVVRGDSAAYFCASSATGRFSTGELFFGEGSRLTVL.

This clonotype was found many times. V gene TRBV4-2 combines with J gene TRBJ1-2; TRBD1 agrees at 10 bases. The CDR3 is 14 residues long. Germline V CDR1 and CDR2: LGHNA, YNFKEQ. Losses at the gene ends were 1 base for V and 4 bases for J; bases not matched to a gene: 0. This chain's CDR3 is CASSQGTGGYGYTF. CDR3 in DNA: TGTGCCAGCAGCCAAGGGACAGGGGGCTATGGCTACACCTTC.

Ten or more counts support this clonotype. The chain couples TRBV7-9 to TRBJ1-2, with 10 bases that match TRBD1. CDR1 and CDR2 (germline): SEHNR, FQNEAQ (reference sequence). Unmatched junction bases numbered 1, after V lost 3 bases and J lost 3 bases. This CDR3 has 14 amino acids. The CDR3 DNA reads TGTGCCAGCAGCTTTGGGACAGGGGACTATGGCTACACCTTC. Protein: CASSFGTGDYGYTF.

In the case of this clonotype: A much bigger clone sits one base away, suggesting this may be a read error. The CDR3 bases are TGTGCCAGCTCACCACAGGGGGCCGTTAACACTGAAGCTTTCTTT. It encodes CASSPQGAVNTEAFF. The J gene is TRBJ1-1, the V gene TRBV18, with 7 bases matching TRBD1. This CDR3 is 15 amino acids long. The V gene's germline CDR1 is KGHSH and CDR2 LQKENI. The junction had 4 bases not matched to a gene; V was cut back by 1 base and J by 2 bases.

In this sample, this clonotype turned up many times. The V call is TRBV7-2, the J call TRBJ1-6; D unclear. CDR1 is SGHTA and CDR2 is FQGNSA in the germline V gene. The ends were cut back, 3 bases at V and 10 bases at J, with 10 bases in the middle. The CDR3 covers 13 residues. The CDR3 here is CASSLRIRSPLHF. As DNA, the CDR3 is TGTGCCAGCAGCTTGAGGATCAGGTCACCCCTCCACTTT.

This clonotype was detected ten times or more. This chain links TRBV6-5 with TRBJ1-5; D unclear. The length of the CDR3 is 14 residues. V lost 11 bases, J lost 6 bases, and 20 bases lay in between. Germline-derived CDR1 and CDR2 are MNHEY and SVGAGI. The CDR3 loop reads CASGSGIYSQPQHF. For the CDR3, the DNA is TGTGCCTCAGGTTCGGGGATTTATAGTCAGCCCCAGCATTTT.

This clonotype was seen repeatedly, ten times or more. This chain connects TRBV11-2 to TRBJ2-3; D gene uncertain. The V end was cut by 5 bases, the J end by 6 bases, with 12 bases between. This CDR3 is 13 amino acids long. Germline-derived CDR1 and CDR2 are SGHAT and FQNNGV. CDR3 sequence: CASSPSGPDTQYF. The DNA of the CDR3 is TGTGCCAGCAGCCCTAGTGGGCCCGATACGCAGTATTTT.

This clonotype was detected ten times or more. The J gene is TRBJ2-1, the V gene TRBV12-3 or TRBV12-4, with D perhaps being TRBD1 or TRBD2 (5 bases each). Trimming took 7 bases from V and 4 from J, leaving 17 bases between them. The CDR3 runs 15 residues. CDR3 sequence reads: CASIPPGTSYNEQFF. The CDR3 bases are TGTGCCAGCATCCCCCCGGGGACCTCATACAATGAGCAGTTCTTC.

This clonotype was observed many times. The chain couples TRBV5-1 to TRBJ2-3; TRBD1 might be the D (5 bases). The CDR3 runs 15 residues. CDR1 and CDR2 from the germline V gene are SGHRS and YFSETQ. V lost 0 bases and J lost 1, with 9 bases in between. CDR3: CASSLGTLRTDTQYF. The CDR3 nucleotides read TGCGCCAGCAGCTTGGGGACACTACGCACAGATACGCAGTATTTT.

At least ten counts were recorded for this clonotype. V usage is TRBV4-2 and J usage is TRBJ2-1; TRBD2 aligns across 8 bases. This CDR3 is 16 amino acids long. V trimming: 0 bases; J trimming: 3 bases; junction bases outside the gene matches: 4. Germline V gene sequence: CDR1 LGHNA, CDR2 YNFKEQ. The CDR3 DNA follows: TGTGCCAGCAGCCAAGATCCGGGAGGGCGCTACAATGAGCAGTTCTTC. It translates to CASSQDPGGRYNEQFF.

This clonotype has at least ten counts. This chain uses TRBV5-1 with TRBJ1-4; D gene unclear. This CDR3 contains 12 residues. Germline-derived CDR1 and CDR2 are SGHRS and YFSETQ. V was trimmed by 4 bases and J by 4 bases, leaving 5 bases between them. CDR3 DNA: TGCGCCAGCAGCCTTGATAATGAAAAACTGTTTTTT. This gives the protein CASSLDNEKLFF.

This clonotype was detected ten times or more. The chain combines TRBV6-6 with TRBJ2-7; tentatively, D is TRBD2 (5 bases). Germline V CDR1 and CDR2: MNHNY, SVGAGI (reference sequence). Between the trimmed V and J ends, which lost 7 bases and 5 bases, there was a span of 15 bases. CDR3 length: 13 residues. The CDR3 DNA is TGTGCCAGCACCCTCACTAGTTTCAACGAGCAGTACTTC. It codes for CASTLTSFNEQYF.

This clonotype was seen at least ten times. The DNA for the CDR3 is TGCAGTGCTAGCGGGTCTAACTCCTACGAGCAGTACTTC. It yields the protein CSASGSNSYEQYF. The chain joins TRBV20-1 to TRBJ2-7; no firm D call. Trimming left V 3 bases short and J 0 bases short, with 9 bases between. The CDR3 length is 13 residues. The germline V gene has CDR1 DFQATT and CDR2 SNEGSKA (reference sequence).

This clonotype was observed many times. The chain links TRBV12-3 or TRBV12-4 to TRBJ2-1; possible D gene TRBD2, 7 bases. CDR3 size: 18 residues. V lost 3 bases, J lost 6 bases, and 24 bases lay in between. The CDR3 is CASSFLAGVREFPNEQFF. CDR3 nucleotides: TGTGCCAGCAGTTTTCTCGCAGGGGTGCGGGAGTTTCCCAATGAGCAGTTCTTC.